This T cell receptor (beta chain) was captured in a study of T cells in Graves' hyperthyroidism and ophthalmopathy. This CDR3 contains 15 residues. Germline V gene lookup returns CDR1 SGHTA and CDR2 FQGNSA. V trimming: 6 bases; J trimming: 0 bases; junction bases outside the gene matches: 4. This clonotype was found many times. Authors of the study amplified TCR beta CDR3 regions from RNA transcripts. The TCR CDR3 first-round RT-PCR relied on the HTBI primer set. TCRdb analysed the multiplex PCR reads with MiXCR anew, one entry per CDR3 protein. The sample consists of under 400,000 distinct CDR3 sequences, roughly an eighth of them appearing once.

Input material: blood. The rearrangement uses TRBV7-2 and TRBJ2-7; 11 bases map to TRBD2. This TCR was recovered from a woman in her late teens or twenties with Graves' hyperthyroidism. The DNA for the CDR3 is TGTGCCAGCAGTTCAACTAGCGGGAGCTCCTACGAGCAGTACTTC. Residues: CASSSTSGSSYEQYF.